This T cell receptor (beta chain) derives from a study of cytomegalovirus exposure and HLA in healthy donors. Broader study findings: Reportedly, cytomegalovirus status was diagnosed with high sensitivity and specificity.

Remarks on this clone: Its target is not known.

Repertoires were generated with immunoSEQ multiplex PCR, while TCRdb's copy carries only in-frame clones and drops some. The sample lists fewer than 120,000 clones; around 90% were seen once. CDR3 length equals 13 residues. V gave up 3 bases and J gave up 5 bases, with 8 bases separating them. The germline gives CDR1 MDHEN, CDR2 SYDVKM. The gene calls are TRBV28 and TRBJ1-3; D may be TRBD1 (6 bases). The TCR was taken from a woman aged 18-29 years in good health and CMV-seronegative. What was sequenced was PBMCs. The CDR3 sequence: CASSLGTRNTIYF. CDR3 sequence (DNA): TGTGCCAGCAGTTTGGGGACAAGAAACACCATATATTTT. Full variable domain (missing parts from reference TRBV28 and TRBJ1-3): DVKVTQSSRYLVKRTGEKVFLECVQDMDHENMFWYRQDPGLGLRLIYFSYDVKMKEKGDIPEGYSVSREKKERFSLILESASTNQTSMYLCASSLGTRNTIYFGEGSWLTVV.